The sequence of this T cell receptor beta chain was determined in a study of blood T cell repertoires in COVID-19. Study overall: The samples span acute and convalescent COVID-19 from the United States, Italy and Spain. Sample material is recorded as cDNA or gDNA derived from T cells, B-cell-depleted T cells, or PBMCs.

Original processing methods: For nucleated cells, counts were estimated from reference gene primer amplification. Using immunoSEQ multiplex PCR, the repertoire was profiled, and TCRdb retains in-frame clones only, with some absent. V and J calls and clone size are given by that table; D and trimming were obtained from the DNA. The sample lists over 150,000 clones, over 75% seen once, with approximately 6.9% in the top ten. Patients at the Seattle site were enrolled during active infection and followed longitudinally. This CDR3 spans 15 amino acids. The germline CDR1 and CDR2 sequences are SNHLY and FYNNEI. V lost 6 bases to trimming and J lost 0 bases, with 11 bases between them.

Sequencing input: peripheral blood. The clonotype comes from a man older than 75 with COVID-19, enrolled during active disease. The chain is built from TRBV2 and TRBJ1-4; D remains ambiguous. CDR3 amino acids: CASSAVRATNEKLFF. In DNA form, the CDR3 reads TGTGCCAGCAGCGCGGTCCGGGCAACTAATGAAAAACTGTTTTTT. Combining the CDR3 with reference TRBV2 and TRBJ1-4 gives the whole variable domain EPEVTQTPSHQVTQMGQEVILRCVPISNHLYFYWYRQILGQKVEFLVSFYNNEISEKSEIFDDQFSVERPDGSNFTLKIRSTKLEDSAMYFCASSAVRATNEKLFFGSGTQLSVL.